Given below is one T cell receptor (beta chain) in context. Its antigen is not yet known. No base qualities exist here, and no much larger clone lies one base off it. The sample is drawn from a study of radiotherapy plus CTLA-4 blockade in lung cancer (dated by TCRdb to between 2017 and 2018). For context, the study as a whole: Objective responses were observed in 18% of enrolled patients, and disease control was achieved in around 30%.

In this study, focal radiation therapy paired with CTLA-4 blockade (ipilimumab) was tested in patients who had chemo-refractory metastatic non-small-cell lung cancer. Here is what the overall study found, with its caveats: Early dynamic changes in blood T cell clones, together with increased serum interferon-beta after radiation, were reported as the strongest predictors of response. After treatment with radiotherapy and ipilimumab, TCR clones that came from tumors expanded in the peripheral blood.

V gives up 0 bases and J gives up 4 bases, and the segment between their germline ends measures 4 bases. CDR1 and CDR2 were assigned from the germline V gene (reference sequence) as SEHNR and FQNEAQ. There are 13 amino acids in the CDR3, from cysteine to phenylalanine inclusive. Only the CDR3 DNA is retained, 39 bases long and in frame from the first base. The library was obtained by the immunoSEQ multiplex PCR assay. What TCRdb holds here is the immuneACCESS table cut down to in-frame rearrangements. Part of the clones is not present; checked against another copy, under half of the missing clones reflect an unresolved V gene, and the others are unexplained. The sample yields 27,000 or so clones; approximately 80% were counted once. In total, the top ten clones hold 20% to 25% of the sample.

The origin of this receptor is a human donor with non-small cell lung cancer that progressed on radiotherapy plus ipilimumab. The rearranged segments are TRBV7-9 and TRBJ1-5, with an unclear D gene assignment. The specimen was peripheral blood, collected from a patient treated with radiotherapy plus ipilimumab. The CDR3 has the sequence CASSLAVNQPQHF. The DNA sequence is as follows: TGTGCCAGCAGCTTAGCCGTTAATCAGCCCCAGCATTTT.